This TCR beta chain comes out of a study of T cell changes during pregnancy in multiple sclerosis. Only in-frame clones appear in the TCRdb table, and some are missing; sequencing was by immunoSEQ multiplex PCR. The sample yields roughly 99,000 clones, under 95% seen once. Germline V gene sequence: CDR1 MNHEY, CDR2 SVGAGI. V was cut by 2 bases and J by 4 bases, with 8 bases left in between. CDR3 length: 13 residues. This clonotype originated in a female donor in good health, enrolled as a control in a pregnancy study. The specimen was peripheral blood, collected after pregnancy. The rearrangement links TRBV6-5 to TRBJ1-2; D is unclear. The CDR3 DNA is TGTGCCAGCAGTTACGGAGAGGGCTATGGCTACACCTTC. Protein: CASSYGEGYGYTF.